Given below is one T cell receptor (beta chain) in context. Its antigen remains unknown. This sample was included in a study of CD8 T cells in ankylosing spondylitis. Library preparation for TCR beta used quantitative 5'-RACE with molecular barcodes. TCRdb passed the 5' RACE reads through MiXCR, listing each CDR3 protein once. In the table there are approximately 520,000 distinct CDR3 sequences, about 5.4% of which are singletons. Whole-study findings and limits: There was a TCR beta motif, made of 7 to 9 highly homologous variants, that appeared characteristic of ankylosing spondylitis blood. Earlier studies detected some motif variants in reactive arthritis synovial fluid and blood. As for the disease-linked clones, they showed a CD8+ phenotype and occurred at relatively low frequencies in peripheral blood. Within matched ankylosing spondylitis synovial fluid, disease-linked clones were reportedly significantly enriched.

This clonotype was sampled from a male donor with ankylosing spondylitis. Sequencing was performed on blood, either unsorted or a sorted T cell fraction (not recorded which).

The chain's CDR3 is CASSPRGRGGTQYF. In nucleotides, the CDR3 is TGTGCCAGCAGCCCCCGCGGTCGCGGCGGGACCCAGTACTTC. The chain combines TRBV7-2 with TRBJ2-5; D call uncertain. Trimming pared 5 bases from V and 7 bases from J, leaving 17 bases between. CDR1 is SGHTA, CDR2 FQGNSA, per germline. The CDR3 consists of 14 residues.